A selection of T cell receptor beta chains follows, all from one sample in a study of blood T cell repertoires in COVID-19. TCRdb keeps only in-frame clones here, not all; method: immunoSEQ multiplex PCR. Here the sample spans 95,000 to 150,000 clones, approximately 90% being singletons. Sequences were obtained from peripheral blood. Receptor source: a man aged 45-65 years with COVID-19, enrolled during active disease. Each CDR3 is given with its conserved first and last residue. The D gene is left open where the match is weak. For some rows the clone size is stated as once, few or many, or as a class when expanded; others skip it.

-	TRBV24-1	-	TRBJ1-1	TGTGCCACCAGTGATGCGCACTCAGGGGCCCGCACTGAAGCTTTCTTT	CATSDAHSGARTEAFF
-	TRBV6-5	-	TRBJ2-2	TGTGCCAGCAGTTCTCAGGGTCCCGGGGAGCTGTTTTTT	CASSSQGPGELFF
-	TRBV10-3	-	TRBJ1-4	TGTGCCATCAGCCAGGGAACAACTAATGAAAAACTGTTTTTT	CAISQGTTNEKLFF
-	TRBV25-1	-	TRBJ1-2	TGTGCCAGCAGTGAATCAGGGCGCGGCTATGGCTACACCTTC	CASSESGRGYGYTF
TRBD1	TRBV5-4	-	TRBJ2-7	TGTGCCAGCAGCTACGACAGGGATAGCTCCTACGAGCAGTACTTC	CASSYDRDSSYEQYF
TRBD1	TRBV24-1	-	TRBJ2-2	TGTGCCACCAGTGGAGGACAGGGTGTGATAACCGGGGAGCTGTTTTTT	CATSGGQGVITGELFF
-	TRBV28	once	TRBJ2-1	TGTGCCAGCAGTTTAAGGGGGGTCGGGCTAGCGGCTGATGAGCAGTTCTTC	CASSLRGVGLAADEQFF
-	TRBV4-3	-	TRBJ1-2	TGCGCCAGCAGCCAAGACAGGAACTATGGCTACACCTTC	CASSQDRNYGYTF
-	TRBV3-1/TRBV3-2	-	TRBJ2-5	TGTGCCTTGGCGGGGGCGGGAGTTAGGACCCAGTACTTC	CALAGAGVRTQYF
TRBD1	TRBV19	-	TRBJ1-2	TGTGCCAGTAGTATCTCCCGGACAGGGGGCTATGGCTACACCTTC	CASSISRTGGYGYTF
TRBD2	TRBV19	-	TRBJ2-1	TGTGCCAGTAGTATGACTAGCGGGAGGGTATGGGATGAGCAGTTCTTC	CASSMTSGRVWDEQFF
TRBD2	TRBV5-4	-	TRBJ2-7	TGTGCCAGCAGCTGGAATCCTAGCGGGAGGGCTAGCTCCTACGAGCAGTACTTC	CASSWNPSGRASSYEQYF
-	TRBV27	-	TRBJ1-1	TGTGCCAGCAGTCTAGGGGGGGCCACTGAAGCTTTCTTT	CASSLGGATEAFF
TRBD1	TRBV30	once	TRBJ1-2	TGTGCCTGGAGTTACGCAGGGGGCGGCTATGGCTACACCTTC	CAWSYAGGGYGYTF